This record concerns one T cell receptor beta chain sequence. The data originate from a study of blood T cell repertoires in COVID-19. Across the whole study: T cells, B-cell-depleted T cells, or PBMCs supplied cDNA or gDNA.

Only in-frame clones appear in the TCRdb table, and some are missing; sequencing was by immunoSEQ multiplex PCR. The sample holds 150,000 to 200,000 clones, roughly 80% seen once. Trimming at V came to 4 bases and at J to 8 bases, leaving 8 bases not matched to a gene. From germline, CDR1 is SNHLY and CDR2 FYNNEI. The CDR3 has 14 residues. V gene TRBV2 combines with J gene TRBJ1-2; 9 positions match TRBD1. Material: PBMCs or T cells enriched from blood (not recorded which). The source is a man aged 35 to 55 who had recovered from COVID-19. CDR3 DNA: TGTGCCAGCAGTGGGGACAGGGAGGTAGGAGGCTACACCTTC. It translates to CASSGDREVGGYTF.